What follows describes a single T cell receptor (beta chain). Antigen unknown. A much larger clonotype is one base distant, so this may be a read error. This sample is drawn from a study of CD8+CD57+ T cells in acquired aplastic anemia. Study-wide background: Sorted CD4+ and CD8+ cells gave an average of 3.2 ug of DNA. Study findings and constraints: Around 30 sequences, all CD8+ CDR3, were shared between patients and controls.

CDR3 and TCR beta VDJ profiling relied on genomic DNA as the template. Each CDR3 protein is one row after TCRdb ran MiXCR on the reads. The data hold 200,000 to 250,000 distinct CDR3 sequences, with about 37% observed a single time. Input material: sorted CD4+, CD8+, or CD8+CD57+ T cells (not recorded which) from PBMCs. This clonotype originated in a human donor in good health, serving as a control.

The CDR3 region is CSARVLARGRDTEASF. The CDR3 coding sequence is TGCAGTGCTAGAGTGCTAGCCAGGGGGCGGGACACTGAAGCTTCCTTT. This sequence joins TRBV20-1 and TRBJ1-1; 8 bases are shared with TRBD1. The CDR3 loop spans 16 amino acids. Germline V gives CDR1 DFQATT, CDR2 SNEGSKA (reference sequence).